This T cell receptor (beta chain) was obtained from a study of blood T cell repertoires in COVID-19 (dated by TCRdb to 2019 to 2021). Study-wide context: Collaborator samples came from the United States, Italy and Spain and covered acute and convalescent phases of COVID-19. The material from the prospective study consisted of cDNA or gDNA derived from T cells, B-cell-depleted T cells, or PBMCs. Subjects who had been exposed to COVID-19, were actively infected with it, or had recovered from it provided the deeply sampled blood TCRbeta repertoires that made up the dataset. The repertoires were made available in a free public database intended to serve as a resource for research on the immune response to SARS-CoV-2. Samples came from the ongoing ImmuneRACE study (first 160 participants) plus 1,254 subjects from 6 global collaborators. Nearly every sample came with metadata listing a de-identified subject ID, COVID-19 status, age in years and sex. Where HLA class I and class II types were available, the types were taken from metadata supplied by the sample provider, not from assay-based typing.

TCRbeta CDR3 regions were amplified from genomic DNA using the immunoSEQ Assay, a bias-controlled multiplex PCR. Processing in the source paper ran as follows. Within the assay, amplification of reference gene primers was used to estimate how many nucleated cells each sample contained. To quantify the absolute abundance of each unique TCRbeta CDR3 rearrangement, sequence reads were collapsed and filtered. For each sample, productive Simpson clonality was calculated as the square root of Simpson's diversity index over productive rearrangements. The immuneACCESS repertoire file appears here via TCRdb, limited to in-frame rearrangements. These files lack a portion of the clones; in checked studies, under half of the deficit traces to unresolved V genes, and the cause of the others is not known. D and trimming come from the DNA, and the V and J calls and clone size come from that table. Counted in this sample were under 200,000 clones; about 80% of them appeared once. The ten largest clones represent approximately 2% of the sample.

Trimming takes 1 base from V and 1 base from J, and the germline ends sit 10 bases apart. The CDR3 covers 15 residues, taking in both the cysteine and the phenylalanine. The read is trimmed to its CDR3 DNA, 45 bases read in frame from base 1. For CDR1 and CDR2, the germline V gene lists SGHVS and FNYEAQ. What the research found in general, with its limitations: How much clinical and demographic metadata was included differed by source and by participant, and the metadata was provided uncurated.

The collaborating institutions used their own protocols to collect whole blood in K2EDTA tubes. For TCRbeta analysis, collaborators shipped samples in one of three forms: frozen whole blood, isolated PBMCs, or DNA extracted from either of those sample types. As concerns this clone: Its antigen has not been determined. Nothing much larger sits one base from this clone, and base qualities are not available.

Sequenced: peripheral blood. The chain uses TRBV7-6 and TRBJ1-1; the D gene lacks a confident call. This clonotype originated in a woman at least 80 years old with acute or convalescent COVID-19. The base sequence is TGTGCCAGCAGCTTAGTTTCAAGCGAGAACACTGAAGCTTTCTTT. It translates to CASSLVSSENTEAFF.